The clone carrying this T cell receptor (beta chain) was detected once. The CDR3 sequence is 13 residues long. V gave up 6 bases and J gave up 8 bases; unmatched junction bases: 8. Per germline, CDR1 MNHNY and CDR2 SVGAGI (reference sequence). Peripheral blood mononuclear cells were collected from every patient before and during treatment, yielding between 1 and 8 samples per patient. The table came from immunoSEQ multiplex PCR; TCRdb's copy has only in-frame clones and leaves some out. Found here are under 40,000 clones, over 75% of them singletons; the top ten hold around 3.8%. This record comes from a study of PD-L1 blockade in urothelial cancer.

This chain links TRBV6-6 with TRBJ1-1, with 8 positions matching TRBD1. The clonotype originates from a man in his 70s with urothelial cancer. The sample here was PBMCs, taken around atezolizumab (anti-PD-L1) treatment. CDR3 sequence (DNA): TGTGCCAGCAGCCGGGGACAGGCGAGGGAAGCTTTCTTT. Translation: CASSRGQAREAFF.